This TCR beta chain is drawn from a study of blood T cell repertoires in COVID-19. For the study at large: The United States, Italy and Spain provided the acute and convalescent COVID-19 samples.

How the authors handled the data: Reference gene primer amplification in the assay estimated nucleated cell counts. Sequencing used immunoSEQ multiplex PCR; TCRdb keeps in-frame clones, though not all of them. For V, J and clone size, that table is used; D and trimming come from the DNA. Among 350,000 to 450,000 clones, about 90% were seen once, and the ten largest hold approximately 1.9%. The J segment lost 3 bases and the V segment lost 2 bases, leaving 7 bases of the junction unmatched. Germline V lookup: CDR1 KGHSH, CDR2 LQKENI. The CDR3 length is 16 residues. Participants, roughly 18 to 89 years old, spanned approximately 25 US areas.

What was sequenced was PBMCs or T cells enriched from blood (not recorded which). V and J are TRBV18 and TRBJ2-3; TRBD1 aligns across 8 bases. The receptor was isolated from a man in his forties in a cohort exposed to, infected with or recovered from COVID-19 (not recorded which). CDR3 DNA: TGTGCCAGCTCACCAAGGACAGGGACAAAGACAGATACGCAGTATTTT. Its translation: CASSPRTGTKTDTQYF.